These 28 T cell receptor beta chains came from one sample sequenced in a study of blood T cell repertoires in COVID-19. The assay was immunoSEQ multiplex PCR, and TCRdb's table has in-frame clones only and misses some. This table holds roughly 74,000 clones, roughly 89% found once. Sequencing was done on a sample of PBMCs or T cells enriched from blood (not recorded which). The source of these receptors is a woman aged 45-59 years with acute COVID-19.

This rearrangement joins TRBV28 to TRBJ1-1; 7 bases are shared with TRBD1. The V gene end was trimmed by 5 bases and the J gene end by 2 bases; junction bases not matched to a gene: 8. CDR1 and CDR2 from the germline V gene are MDHEN and SYDVKM. The CDR3 loop spans 15 amino acids. As DNA, the CDR3 is TGTGCCAGCAGTCCCGCACAGGGGAGAAACACTGAAGCTTTCTTT. This codes for CASSPAQGRNTEAFF.

The chain is built from TRBV11-3 and TRBJ1-1, with no clear D. Trimming stripped 3 bases from V and 3 bases from J, with 11 bases between. This CDR3 region has 14 residues. From germline, CDR1 is SGHNT and CDR2 YENEEA. The chain's CDR3 is CASSFSQRDTEAFF. The CDR3 region has the DNA TGTGCCAGCAGCTTTTCCCAGAGGGACACTGAAGCTTTCTTT.

This clone was observed a handful of times. The CDR3 DNA is TGTGCCAGTAGGGGCGCTGATGCTCTACAGCCCCAGCATTTT. Encoded protein: CASRGADALQPQHF. The chain employs TRBV19 and TRBJ1-5; D gene uncertain. Germline values: CDR1 LNHDA, CDR2 SQIVND (reference sequence). This CDR3 has 14 residues. The V and J ends lost 6 bases and 7 bases respectively, with 16 bases between them.

The chain combines TRBV7-9 with TRBJ1-1, with D unclear. The V end lost 5 bases, the J end lost 1 base, and 20 bases lay between the germline ends. This CDR3 is built from 17 residues. Germline loops: CDR1 SEHNR, CDR2 FQNEAQ (reference sequence). In nucleotides, the CDR3 is TGTGCCAGCAGCCTTATGAGGGCCCGTGGGCCGAACACTGAAGCTTTCTTT. Its translation is CASSLMRARGPNTEAFF.

This chain's CDR3 is CASSTGIGSPLHF. CDR3 bases: TGTGCCAGCAGTACAGGGATCGGTTCACCCCTCCACTTT. This rearrangement joins TRBV6-5 to TRBJ1-6; weak D call: TRBD1 (6 bases). Germline assignment: CDR1 MNHEY and CDR2 SVGAGI. The CDR3 runs to 13 residues. The V and J ends lost 5 bases and 9 bases respectively, with 11 bases between them.

The rearrangement joins TRBV5-1 to TRBJ2-5; tentatively, D is TRBD2 (5 bases). Trimming stripped 2 bases from V and 0 bases from J, with 14 bases between. From germline, CDR1 is SGHRS and CDR2 YFSETQ. The CDR3 runs 16 residues. The CDR3 DNA is TGCGCCAGCAGCTTAATGGGTACGGAGGACCAAGAGACCCAGTACTTC. This translates into CASSLMGTEDQETQYF.

The chain joins TRBV2 to TRBJ2-2; 10 positions match TRBD1. CDR1 SNHLY and CDR2 FYNNEI come from the germline V gene. V lost 2 bases, J lost 5 bases, and 2 bases stayed unmatched. The CDR3 has 15 amino acids. The CDR3 DNA reads as TGTGCCAGCAGTGAAAGGACAGGGGGGACCGGGGAGCTGTTTTTT. Encoded protein: CASSERTGGTGELFF.

Only a few counts were recorded for this clone. CDR3 nucleotides: TGTGCCAGCAGCTTATTGGACAGGAACACTGAAGCTTTCTTT. Translation gives CASSLLDRNTEAFF. V usage is TRBV3-1 (or the pseudogene TRBV3-2) and J usage is TRBJ1-1; weak D call: TRBD1 (6 bases). The germline V gene has CDR1 LGHDT and CDR2 YNNKEL (reference sequence). The CDR3 spans 14 residues. V lost 5 bases, J lost 1 base, and 11 bases lay in between.

This rearrangement joins TRBV11-2 to TRBJ2-7, with 11 positions matching TRBD1. The trim removed 2 bases at V and 5 bases at J, leaving 8 bases unmatched. CDR3 length: 16 residues. The germline V gene encodes CDR1 SGHAT and CDR2 FQNNGV. The CDR3 coding sequence is TGTGCCAGCAGCTTATTATCGGGGACAGGGGGAAACGAGCAGTACTTC. Translated, it gives CASSLLSGTGGNEQYF.

V gene TRBV11-3 combines with J gene TRBJ1-1; TRBD1 is a possible D gene (6 bases). This CDR3 region has 15 residues. Germline lookup yields CDR1 SGHNT and CDR2 YENEEA. V was shortened by 5 bases and J by 2 bases, with 15 bases between the two germline ends. CDR3 sequence: CASSPGQGLNTEAFF. Here the CDR3 DNA reads TGTGCCAGCAGCCCAGGCCAGGGGCTAAACACTGAAGCTTTCTTT. Variable domain in full (rest from reference TRBV11-3 and TRBJ1-1): EAGVVQSPRYKIIEKKQPVAFWCNPISGHNTLYWYLQNLGQGPELLIRYENEEAVDDSQLPKDRFSAERLKGVDSTLKIQPAELGDSAVYLCASSPGQGLNTEAFFGQGTRLTVV.

The gene calls are TRBV9 and TRBJ2-1; a possible D gene is TRBD1 (6 bases). CDR1 is SGDLS and CDR2 is YYNGEE in the germline V gene. V dropped 4 bases and J dropped 1 base, with 9 bases sitting between them. The CDR3 is 14 residues long. The DNA of the CDR3 is TGTGCCAGCAGCCCAGGGGTGTCCTACAATGAGCAGTTCTTC. Its translation is CASSPGVSYNEQFF.

V is TRBV19 and J is TRBJ1-4, with 9 bases identical to TRBD1. CDR3 length equals 16 residues. Losses at the gene ends were 5 bases for V and 4 bases for J; bases not matched to a gene: 8. Germline V CDR1 and CDR2: LNHDA, SQIVND (reference sequence). The DNA of the CDR3 is TGTGCCAGTAGTGGGGACAGGGCGGACTATAATGAAAAACTGTTTTTT. This translates into CASSGDRADYNEKLFF.

The chain recombines TRBV5-1 with TRBJ2-1; 10 bases align to TRBD1. The CDR3 has 16 amino acids. V lost 4 bases to trimming and J lost 2 bases; unmatched junction nucleotides: 6. Germline loops: CDR1 SGHRS, CDR2 YFSETQ. In DNA, the CDR3 is TGCGCCAGCAGCCGTGGGACAGGGGTGACCTACAATGAGCAGTTCTTC. Translated: CASSRGTGVTYNEQFF.

The chain recombines TRBV7-3 with TRBJ1-1, with 8 bases fitting TRBD1. Germline lookup yields CDR1 SGHTA and CDR2 FQGTGA. Trimming took 1 base from V and 2 from J; bases not matched to a gene: 3. There are 15 residues in the CDR3. Written as DNA, the CDR3 is TGTGCCAGCAGCTTAATGGGGACAGGAAACACTGAAGCTTTCTTT. Protein product: CASSLMGTGNTEAFF.

The rearrangement links TRBV3-1 (or the pseudogene TRBV3-2) to TRBJ1-6; no definite D call. V dropped 6 bases and J dropped 8 bases, with 14 bases sitting between them. Germline CDR1 LGHDT, CDR2 YNNKEL (reference sequence). CDR3 length: 14 amino acids. The CDR3 region is CASSRGVQDSPLHF. Here the CDR3 DNA reads TGTGCCAGCAGTCGCGGGGTCCAGGATTCACCCCTCCACTTT.

This clone was counted once. The chain joins TRBV30 to TRBJ2-7; 12 bases line up with TRBD2. The ends lost 1 base at V and 5 bases at J; junction bases unmatched: 3. The CDR3 consists of 14 residues. In germline, CDR1 is GTSNPN, CDR2 SVGIG (reference sequence). The CDR3 DNA is TGTGCCTGGAGTGCTAGCGGGAGGGCCCACGAGCAGTACTTC. Translated, it gives CAWSASGRAHEQYF.

V is TRBV5-1 and J is TRBJ1-6; 7 bases agree with TRBD1. CDR3 length: 16 amino acids. After removal of 4 bases from V and 10 bases from J, the junction contained 14 bases not matched to a gene. The germline CDR1 and CDR2 sequences are SGHRS and YFSETQ. The CDR3 DNA reads as TGCGCCAGCAGCACAGGGGATGGGTCGAGAGAGTCACCCCTCCACTTT. It translates to CASSTGDGSRESPLHF.

The J gene is TRBJ1-5, the V gene TRBV5-4, with 8 nucleotides matching TRBD1. This CDR3 has 14 amino acids. Unmatched junction bases numbered 7, after V lost 4 bases and J lost 7 bases. Looked up from germline, CDR1 is SGHNT and CDR2 is YYREEE (reference sequence). The CDR3 spells CASSIQGVDQPQHF. CDR3 nucleotides: TGTGCCAGCAGCATACAGGGGGTGGACCAGCCCCAGCATTTT.

The chain joins TRBV11-3 to TRBJ1-1; 10 bases match TRBD1. This CDR3 contains 19 residues. With 4 bases clipped from V and 3 bases from J, the junction kept 17 bases outside the gene matches. The germline gives CDR1 SGHNT, CDR2 YENEEA. The CDR3 protein is CASSCRKTGGLQADTEAFF. Here the CDR3 DNA reads TGTGCCAGCAGCTGCCGAAAGACAGGGGGCCTTCAAGCTGACACTGAAGCTTTCTTT.

The chain combines TRBV7-9 with TRBJ2-1, with 9 bases that match TRBD2. This CDR3 has 16 amino acids. Per the germline V gene, CDR1 is SEHNR and CDR2 is FQNEAQ (reference sequence). Trimming removed 7 bases from V and 4 bases from J; junction bases left unmatched: 11. The CDR3 coding sequence is TGTGCCAGCACCCCGGGGGCGGGAGGGCGTTACAATGAGCAGTTCTTC. It specifies CASTPGAGGRYNEQFF.

This clone was recorded once. This rearrangement joins TRBV2 to TRBJ2-7, with 8 bases lining up with TRBD1. The junction had 8 bases not matched to a gene; V was cut back by 7 bases and J by 3 bases. Germline lookup yields CDR1 SNHLY and CDR2 FYNNEI. The CDR3 runs to 14 residues. The CDR3 loop reads CASTPQGENYEQYF. DNA for the CDR3: TGTGCCAGCACCCCACAGGGGGAGAACTACGAGCAGTACTTC.

The V call is TRBV5-8, the J call TRBJ1-5; 7 bases are shared with TRBD1. Unmatched junction bases numbered 6, after V lost 1 base and J lost 2 bases. The CDR3 is 16 amino acids. Germline values: CDR1 SGHTS, CDR2 YDEGEE. In DNA form, the CDR3 reads TGTGCCAGCAGCTTGATCCGGGACAGCCGCAATCAGCCCCAGCATTTT. The encoded protein is CASSLIRDSRNQPQHF.

The chain is built from TRBV2 and TRBJ1-6, with a weak D call TRBD1 (5 bases). Trimming pared 5 bases from V and 7 bases from J, leaving 15 bases between. CDR1 and CDR2 from the germline V gene are SNHLY and FYNNEI. The CDR3 covers 15 residues. In DNA form, the CDR3 reads TGTGCCAGCAGTATAGGGGAACAGCCGAATTCACCCCTCCACTTT. The encoded protein is CASSIGEQPNSPLHF.

V usage is TRBV7-9 and J usage is TRBJ2-3, with 8 bases matching TRBD2. CDR3 length: 14 residues. V lost 7 bases to trimming and J lost 6 bases; unmatched junction nucleotides: 9. Germline lookup yields CDR1 SEHNR and CDR2 FQNEAQ (reference sequence). CDR3 protein: CASTAGAVGDTQYF. The CDR3 DNA follows: TGTGCCAGCACAGCGGGAGCGGTAGGGGATACGCAGTATTTT.

This chain uses TRBV7-8 with TRBJ1-1; tentatively, D is TRBD1 (6 bases). Germline V gives CDR1 SGHVS, CDR2 FQNEAQ. The V gene lost 5 bases and the J gene lost 9 bases, with 22 bases spanning the gap. The CDR3 loop spans 15 amino acids. CDR3 residues: CASSLYVGQTLQAFF. The CDR3 region has the DNA TGTGCCAGCAGCCTTTACGTTGGACAGACACTACAAGCTTTCTTT.

The V call is TRBV12-3 or TRBV12-4, the J call TRBJ2-2; D might be TRBD1 (5 bases). The CDR3 totals 13 residues. Deletions cut 6 bases from V and 6 bases from J, with 11 bases between. The CDR3 DNA sequence: TGTGCCAGCAGGCCACAGGTGGCCGGGGAGCTGTTTTTT. Protein: CASRPQVAGELFF.

V usage is TRBV5-8 and J usage is TRBJ1-2; 8 nucleotides align to TRBD1. The CDR3 is 15 residues long. The V gene's germline CDR1 is SGHTS and CDR2 YDEGEE. After removal of 1 base from V and 6 bases from J, the junction contained 8 bases not matched to a gene. In DNA, the CDR3 is TGTGCCAGCAGCTTGTCCCTACAGGGGGTGGATGGCTACACCTTC. This translates into CASSLSLQGVDGYTF. Complete variable domain (other parts from reference TRBV5-8 and TRBJ1-2): EAGVTQSPTHLIKTRGQQATLRCSPISGHTSVYWYQQALGLGLQFLLWYDEGEERNRGNFPPRFSGRQFPNYSSELNVNALELEDSALYLCASSLSLQGVDGYTFGSGTRLTVV.

This clone appeared once. The V and J genes are TRBV5-6 and TRBJ1-5, with 7 bases that match TRBD1. Trimming removed 4 bases from V and 1 base from J; junction bases left unmatched: 8. Germline values: CDR1 SGHDT, CDR2 YYEEEE. The CDR3 runs 16 residues. The DNA for the CDR3 is TGTGCCAGCAGCCATGGGACAGCCCACAGCAATCAGCCCCAGCATTTT. Its translation is CASSHGTAHSNQPQHF. The variable domain in full, completed from reference TRBV5-6 and TRBJ1-5, reads DAGVTQSPTHLIKTRGQQVTLRCSPKSGHDTVSWYQQALGQGPQFIFQYYEEEERQRGNFPDRFSGHQFPNYSSELNVNALLLGDSALYLCASSHGTAHSNQPQHFGDGTRLSIL.